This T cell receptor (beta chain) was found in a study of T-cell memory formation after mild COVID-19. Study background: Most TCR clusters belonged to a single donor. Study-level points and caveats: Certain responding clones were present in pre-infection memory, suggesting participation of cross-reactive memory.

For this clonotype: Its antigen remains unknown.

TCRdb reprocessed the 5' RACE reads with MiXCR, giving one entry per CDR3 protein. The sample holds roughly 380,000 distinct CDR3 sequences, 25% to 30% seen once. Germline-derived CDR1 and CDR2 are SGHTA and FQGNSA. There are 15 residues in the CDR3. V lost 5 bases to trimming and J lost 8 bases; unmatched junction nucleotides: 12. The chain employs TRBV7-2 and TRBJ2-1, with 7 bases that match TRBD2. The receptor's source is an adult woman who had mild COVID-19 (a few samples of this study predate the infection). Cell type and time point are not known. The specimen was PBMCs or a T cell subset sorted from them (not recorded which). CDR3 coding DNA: TGTGCCAGCAGCCCCTGGACTAGAATCATGGATGAGCAGTTCTTC. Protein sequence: CASSPWTRIMDEQFF.